A single T cell receptor (beta chain) is shown here with its context. Its antigen is not known. This sample was included in a study of CD8+ T cells in alopecia areata. Whole-study context: In an open-label trial, patients got 5 to 10 mg tofacitinib twice daily. The study gave tofacitinib for 6 to 18 months, then 6 months off drug. Study outcomes and limitations: Against the mouse data, patients shared TCRs less clearly, possibly for HLA reasons.

The authors extracted RNA and reverse transcribed it into cDNA as the sequencing template. The protocol was immunoSEQ multiplex PCR, while the TCRdb copy is restricted to in-frame clones and leaves out a portion. The table has about 200,000 clones, 50% to 65% seen once. The sample was CD4+ T cells sorted from blood, taken at week 0. This TCR was recovered from a human donor with alopecia areata.

The CDR3 protein is CASSPAWRGDTQYF. The CDR3 bases are TGTGCCAGCAGCCCAGCATGGCGGGGCGATACGCAGTATTTT. The chain joins TRBV14 to TRBJ2-3; D is perhaps TRBD2 (6 bases). Trimming took off 4 bases at V and 6 bases at J, with 14 bases between the two ends. Germline CDR1 and CDR2: SGHDN and FVKESK. This CDR3 contains 14 residues.